A single sample is the source of the 5 T cell receptor beta chains below, sequenced in a study of early T cells in non-severe SARS-CoV-2 infection. One entry per CDR3 protein results from TCRdb running MiXCR on the 5' RACE reads. Of tens of thousands of distinct CDR3 sequences in the sample, roughly 10% were seen once. Source material: whole blood. These receptors all stem from an adult who was a healthcare worker with PCR-confirmed SARS-CoV-2 infection or an uninfected control (not recorded which).

The chain is built from TRBV11-2 and TRBJ2-5; 9 nucleotides match TRBD2. V lost 4 bases and J lost 7; bases outside the gene matches: 10. This CDR3 has 15 amino acids. Per germline, CDR1 SGHAT and CDR2 FQNNGV. CDR3: CASSSLFSGSSTQYF. As DNA, the CDR3 is TGTGCCAGCAGCTCGTTATTTAGCGGGAGTTCGACCCAGTACTTC.

This clonotype was seen a few times. V usage is TRBV7-2 and J usage is TRBJ2-5; the match to TRBD2 covers 8 bases. The CDR3 runs 15 residues. From germline, CDR1 is SGHTA and CDR2 FQGNSA. V shed 6 bases, J shed 1 base, and the junction held 7 bases outside the gene matches. CDR3 in amino acids: CASSWGAGAQETQYF. In nucleotides, the CDR3 is TGTGCCAGCAGTTGGGGAGCGGGAGCCCAAGAGACCCAGTACTTC.

This clonotype was counted at least ten times. The chain carries TRBV10-3 and TRBJ2-7, with D unresolved. This CDR3 region has 14 residues. CDR1 is ENHRY and CDR2 is SYGVKD in the germline V gene. V lost 3 bases and J 5 bases, leaving 14 bases between the germline ends. CDR3 loop: CAISERVGSHEQYF. CDR3 nucleotide sequence: TGTGCCATCAGTGAAAGAGTGGGATCCCACGAGCAGTACTTC.

In this sample, this clonotype turned up many times. The J gene is TRBJ2-5, the V gene TRBV7-6; 10 positions match TRBD2. V lost 5 bases, J lost 5 bases, and 8 bases stayed unmatched. The CDR3 loop spans 15 amino acids. The germline CDR1 and CDR2 sequences are SGHVS and FNYEAQ. CDR3 in DNA: TGTGCCAGCAGCCCCGGGGAGCGGGAGGGGGAGACCCAGTACTTC. Translating it yields CASSPGEREGETQYF.

As DNA, the CDR3 is TGTGCCAGCAGCTCGTATAGGGACTACAATGAGCAGTTCTTC. Its protein product is CASSSYRDYNEQFF. The chain combines TRBV7-3 with TRBJ2-1; D call uncertain. The germline CDR1 and CDR2 sequences are SGHTA and FQGTGA. The CDR3 runs to 14 residues. The V gene lost 4 bases and the J gene lost 3 bases, with 10 bases spanning the gap.